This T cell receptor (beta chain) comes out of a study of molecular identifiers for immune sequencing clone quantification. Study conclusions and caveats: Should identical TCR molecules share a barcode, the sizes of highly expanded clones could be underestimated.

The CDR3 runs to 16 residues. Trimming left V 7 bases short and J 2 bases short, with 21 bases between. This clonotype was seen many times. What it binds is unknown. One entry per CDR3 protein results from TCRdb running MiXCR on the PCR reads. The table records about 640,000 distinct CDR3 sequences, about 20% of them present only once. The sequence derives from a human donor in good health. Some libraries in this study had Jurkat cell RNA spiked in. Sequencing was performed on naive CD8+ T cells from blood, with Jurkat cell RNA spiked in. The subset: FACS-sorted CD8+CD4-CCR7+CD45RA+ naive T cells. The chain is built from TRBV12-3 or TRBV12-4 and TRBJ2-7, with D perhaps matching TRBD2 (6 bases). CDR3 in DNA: TGTGCCAGCACCCCCAGCCGGGAGCTGGGTCCCTACGAGCAGTACTTC. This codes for CASTPSRELGPYEQYF.